Presented here are 24 T cell receptor beta chains from one specimen sequenced in a study of blood T cell repertoires in COVID-19. The assay was immunoSEQ multiplex PCR, and TCRdb's table has in-frame clones only and misses some. This sample has more than 350,000 clones, with 80% to 90% found just once. Sequencing was performed on peripheral blood. Receptors originate from a woman in her thirties with COVID-19, enrolled during active disease.

This chain connects TRBV10-3 to TRBJ2-7; no reliable D call. Germline CDR1 ENHRY, CDR2 SYGVKD. V lost 0 bases and J 3 bases, leaving 3 bases between the germline ends. The CDR3 is made up of 12 amino acids. CDR3 sequence (DNA): TGTGCCATCAGTGAGTCCGGCTACGAGCAGTACTTC. This encodes CAISESGYEQYF.

The chain joins TRBV6-5 to TRBJ2-5; TRBD2 aligns across 11 bases. The CDR3 covers 13 residues. In germline, CDR1 is MNHEY, CDR2 SVGAGI. V shed 8 bases and J 5 bases; nucleotides not matched to a gene: 4. Here the CDR3 DNA reads TGTGCCAGCCGGTCTAGCGGGGGGGAGACCCAGTACTTC. Its translation: CASRSSGGETQYF.

In its sample, this clone was seen once. The chain is built from TRBV9 and TRBJ2-1; 8 positions agree with TRBD2. Germline CDR1 reads SGDLS; CDR2 reads YYNGEE. This CDR3 region has 19 residues. Germline trimming cut 3 bases from V and 0 bases from J; bases unmatched to any gene: 14. The CDR3 sequence is CASSAPPGTSRHSYNEQFF. The CDR3 coding sequence is TGTGCCAGCAGCGCACCTCCCGGGACTAGTCGCCACTCCTACAATGAGCAGTTCTTC.

V is TRBV4-3 and J is TRBJ1-2; weak D call: TRBD1 (6 bases). In germline, CDR1 is LGHNA, CDR2 YSLEER. There are 15 residues in the CDR3. Trimming shortened V by 4 bases and J by 4 bases, and 16 bases separated the two germline ends. CDR3 in DNA: TGCGCCAGCAGCCCCGGCCGACAGGTCCGCTATGGCTACACCTTC. It translates to CASSPGRQVRYGYTF.

This chain uses TRBV6-2 or TRBV6-3 with TRBJ1-6; 8 bases are a match to TRBD1. J was trimmed by 8 bases and V by 2 bases; bases with no gene match: 14. CDR1 is MNHEY and CDR2 is SVGEGT in the germline V gene. The CDR3 is 18 amino acids. This chain's CDR3 is CASSYITGQGSSDSPLHF. For the CDR3, the DNA is TGTGCCAGCAGTTACATCACCGGACAGGGAAGTTCGGATTCACCCCTCCACTTT.

The V call is TRBV5-4, the J call TRBJ2-2; 11 positions agree with TRBD1. V lost 4 bases to trimming and J lost 0 bases; unmatched junction nucleotides: 5. Germline V gene data show CDR1 as SGHNT and CDR2 as YYREEE (reference sequence). There are 17 residues in the CDR3. The CDR3 loop reads CASSAPGQGANTGELFF. The CDR3 DNA reads as TGTGCCAGCAGCGCGCCGGGACAGGGGGCGAACACCGGGGAGCTGTTTTTT.

The rearrangement links TRBV7-2 to TRBJ2-1; 7 bases align to TRBD2. Germline V lookup: CDR1 SGHTA, CDR2 FQGNSA. With V trimmed by 1 base and J by 7 bases, 13 bases remained unmatched. The CDR3 runs 17 residues. The CDR3 DNA follows: TGTGCCAGCAGCTTAGGATTTAGCGGGCCTAAAGGGAATGAGCAGTTCTTC. Translation gives CASSLGFSGPKGNEQFF.

V usage is TRBV6-6 and J usage is TRBJ1-6; D gene uncertain. This CDR3 has 14 residues. The V and J ends lost 2 bases and 5 bases respectively, with 7 bases between them. Germline lookup yields CDR1 MNHNY and CDR2 SVGAGI (reference sequence). CDR3 DNA sequence: TGTGCCAGCAGTTACGACGGGGATAATTCACCCCTCCACTTT. It specifies CASSYDGDNSPLHF.

V usage is TRBV11-2 and J usage is TRBJ2-3; maybe TRBD2 (5 bases). Germline V gives CDR1 SGHAT, CDR2 FQNNGV. The V end lost 3 bases, the J end lost 0 bases, and 7 bases lay between the germline ends. The CDR3 is 14 amino acids. DNA for the CDR3: TGTGCCAGCAGCTTCCAGCGGAGCACAGATACGCAGTATTTT. Residues: CASSFQRSTDTQYF. The complete variable domain, with remaining parts taken from reference TRBV11-2 and TRBJ2-3, reads EAGVAQSPRYKIIEKRQSVAFWCNPISGHATLYWYQQILGQGPKLLIQFQNNGVVDDSQLPKDRFSAERLKGVDSTLKIQPAKLEDSAVYLCASSFQRSTDTQYFGPGTRLTVL.

The chain joins TRBV4-1 to TRBJ2-1, with 8 bases aligning to TRBD2. The germline gives CDR1 MGHRA, CDR2 YSYEKL. The J segment lost 6 bases and the V segment lost 3 bases, leaving 10 bases of the junction unmatched. The CDR3 sequence is 16 residues long. The CDR3 DNA sequence: TGCGCCAGCAGCCAGCTTAGCGGGAATGACGGCAATGAGCAGTTCTTC. This sequence encodes CASSQLSGNDGNEQFF.

This chain links TRBV25-1 with TRBJ1-6; possible D gene TRBD1, 6 bases. Trimming removed 3 bases from V and 0 bases from J, with 9 bases in between. CDR1 MGHDK and CDR2 SYGVNS come from the germline V gene. The CDR3 runs to 16 residues. CDR3 in DNA: TGTGCCAGCAGTGATACAGGGATCTCCTATAATTCACCCCTCCACTTT. This codes for CASSDTGISYNSPLHF.

The chain uses TRBV6-5 and TRBJ2-1, with D perhaps matching TRBD1 (6 bases). The CDR3 is made up of 15 amino acids. With 5 bases removed from V and 0 bases from J, the gap between germline ends came to 11 bases. The germline CDR1 and CDR2 sequences are MNHEY and SVGAGI. The CDR3 DNA reads TGTGCCAGCAGTCCCCAGGGGAACTCCTACAATGAGCAGTTCTTC. Translating gives CASSPQGNSYNEQFF.

The gene calls are TRBV7-9 and TRBJ2-2; D is possibly TRBD2 (6 bases). Trimming shortened V by 1 base and J by 4 bases, and 16 bases separated the two germline ends. The germline CDR1 and CDR2 sequences are SEHNR and FQNEAQ (reference sequence). This CDR3 region has 17 residues. CDR3 bases: TGTGCCAGCAGCTTAGTTGGTGGAGGGACCCCCACCGGGGAGCTGTTTTTT. This gives the protein CASSLVGGGTPTGELFF.

This chain links TRBV24-1 with TRBJ2-1, with 9 bases that match TRBD2. The CDR3 is made up of 15 amino acids. Germline CDR1 is KGHDR and CDR2 is SFDVKD. V trimming: 5 bases; J trimming: 6 bases; junction bases outside the gene matches: 7. CDR3 DNA sequence: TGTGCCACCAGTGTAGGCGGGGGGGCCTTCAATGAGCAGTTCTTC. Translated: CATSVGGGAFNEQFF.

The chain has TRBV11-2 and TRBJ2-5; 9 bases align to TRBD1. The V segment lost 5 bases and the J segment 5 bases; nucleotides outside the gene matches: 9. This CDR3 is 15 amino acids long. CDR1 is SGHAT and CDR2 is FQNNGV in the germline V gene. The CDR3 sequence: CASSKPGQGWETQYF. The CDR3 coding sequence is TGTGCCAGCAGCAAACCGGGACAGGGTTGGGAGACCCAGTACTTC. The full variable domain, completed using reference TRBV11-2 and TRBJ2-5, is EAGVAQSPRYKIIEKRQSVAFWCNPISGHATLYWYQQILGQGPKLLIQFQNNGVVDDSQLPKDRFSAERLKGVDSTLKIQPAKLEDSAVYLCASSKPGQGWETQYFGPGTRLLVL.

The V call is TRBV6-1, the J call TRBJ2-7; D call uncertain. V lost 0 bases and J 3 bases, leaving 18 bases between the germline ends. The V gene's germline CDR1 is MNHNS and CDR2 SASEGT. The CDR3 runs to 17 residues. CDR3 DNA: TGTGCCAGCAGTGAAGCTGTAGCAGCACGCTTGTTCTACGAGCAGTACGTC. Protein product: CASSEAVAARLFYEQYV.

This chain uses TRBV2 with TRBJ1-5; D unresolved. The germline V gene has CDR1 SNHLY and CDR2 FYNNEI. The CDR3 totals 12 residues. V was cut by 4 bases and J by 11 bases, with 12 bases left in between. CDR3 nucleotides: TGTGCCAGCAGTGTTTGGGGAGAGGCCCAGCATTTT. Translated: CASSVWGEAQHF.

V and J are TRBV11-3 and TRBJ2-1; D not resolved. Germline V lookup: CDR1 SGHNT, CDR2 YENEEA. The CDR3 is 16 amino acids. V dropped 5 bases and J dropped 0 bases, with 14 bases sitting between them. This CDR3 reads CASSTTGTFSYNEQFF. The CDR3, as DNA: TGTGCCAGCAGCACCACCGGTACTTTCTCCTACAATGAGCAGTTCTTC.

The rearrangement joins TRBV6-5 to TRBJ2-2, with TRBD1 as a possible D gene (6 bases). The CDR3 runs 13 residues. Deletions cut 0 bases from V and 8 bases from J, with 7 bases between. The V gene's germline CDR1 is MNHEY and CDR2 SVGAGI. The CDR3 DNA sequence: TGTGCCAGCAGTTACTCGAGGGGGGGGGAGCTGTTTTTT. This encodes CASSYSRGGELFF.

The V and J genes are TRBV11-2 and TRBJ2-3; 7 bases align to TRBD2. In germline, CDR1 is SGHAT, CDR2 FQNNGV. The CDR3 extends over 15 amino acids. The ends lost 6 bases at V and 1 base at J; junction bases unmatched: 7. CDR3 in DNA: TGTGCCAGCAGTCTAGAGGCGGGGGGCACAGATACGCAGTATTTT. Residues: CASSLEAGGTDTQYF.

This chain uses TRBV4-2 with TRBJ2-2; the match to TRBD2 covers 12 bases. V was clipped by 4 bases and J by 2 bases; unmatched bases: 2. This CDR3 has 16 amino acids. Germline loops: CDR1 LGHNA, CDR2 YNFKEQ. The CDR3, as DNA: TGTGCCAGCAGCCGACTAGCGGGGGACAACACCGGGGAGCTGTTTTTT. It specifies CASSRLAGDNTGELFF.

The chain links TRBV3-1 (or the pseudogene TRBV3-2) to TRBJ1-6, with D tentatively TRBD1 (5 bases). Trimming stripped 0 bases from V and 0 bases from J, with 12 bases between. This CDR3 is 18 amino acids long. Germline V gene lookup returns CDR1 LGHDT and CDR2 YNNKEL (reference sequence). The CDR3 is CASSQERRGSSYNSPLHF. DNA of the CDR3: TGTGCCAGCAGCCAAGAGAGAAGGGGAAGCTCCTATAATTCACCCCTCCACTTT.

The chain carries TRBV10-1 and TRBJ2-7; D call uncertain. Between the trimmed V and J ends, which lost 2 bases and 0 bases, there was a span of 5 bases. The germline gives CDR1 WNHNN, CDR2 SYGVQD (reference sequence). This CDR3 has 13 amino acids. Here the CDR3 reads CASSERSSYEQYV. In DNA form, the CDR3 reads TGCGCCAGCAGTGAGCGTAGCTCCTACGAGCAGTACGTC.

The chain has TRBV19 and TRBJ1-1, with D possibly TRBD1 on 5 matching bases. Germline CDR1 is LNHDA and CDR2 is SQIVND (reference sequence). Trimming shortened V by 1 base and J by 3 bases, and 12 bases separated the two germline ends. There are 15 residues in the CDR3. CDR3 bases: TGTGCCAGTAGTATAGTGAGCGGGGGGGACACTGAAGCTTTCTTT. Translated: CASSIVSGGDTEAFF. The variable domain in full, completed from reference TRBV19 and TRBJ1-1, reads DGGITQSPKYLFRKEGQNVTLSCEQNLNHDAMYWYRQDPGQGLRLIYYSQIVNDFQKGDIAEGYSVSREKKESFPLTVTSAQKNPTAFYLCASSIVSGGDTEAFFGQGTRLTVV.